What follows are 7 T cell receptor beta chains derived from one specimen sequenced in a study of blood T cell repertoires in COVID-19. Method: immunoSEQ multiplex PCR; TCRdb's copy keeps in-frame clones and lacks some. The repertoire holds over 250,000 clones, approximately 90% seen once, with around 2.9% in the top ten. Sequencing was carried out using PBMCs or T cells enriched from blood (not recorded which). These receptors were taken from a woman between 50 and 59 years old who had recovered from COVID-19.

The gene calls are TRBV29-1 and TRBJ1-1; TRBD1 matches 8 bases. CDR1 and CDR2 (germline): SQVTM, ANQGSEA. After removal of 6 bases from V and 3 bases from J, the junction contained 3 bases not matched to a gene. The CDR3 length is 12 residues. In DNA, the CDR3 is TGCAGCGTACTACAGGGGGACACTGAAGCTTTCTTT. Protein product: CSVLQGDTEAFF. The complete variable domain, with remaining parts taken from reference TRBV29-1 and TRBJ1-1, reads SAVISQKPSRDICQRGTSLTIQCQVDSQVTMMFWYRQQPGQSLTLIATANQGSEATYESGFVIDKFPISRPNLTFSTLTVSNMSPEDSSIYLCSVLQGDTEAFFGQGTRLTVV.

This chain connects TRBV7-3 to TRBJ1-2; D may be TRBD1 (5 bases). Germline assignment: CDR1 SGHTA and CDR2 FQGTGA. The length of the CDR3 is 13 residues. V shed 5 bases and J shed 8 bases, with 15 bases lying between them. CDR3: CASSHQWGDGYTF. The CDR3 DNA sequence: TGTGCCAGCAGCCATCAATGGGGGGACGGCTACACCTTC.

V gene TRBV7-2 combines with J gene TRBJ1-1; D possibly corresponds to TRBD1 (5 bases). Germline CDR1 and CDR2: SGHTA and FQGNSA. This CDR3 region has 14 residues. The ends were cut back, 1 base at V and 7 bases at J, with 13 bases in the middle. The CDR3 sequence: CASSLVVGEVEAFF. In DNA, the CDR3 is TGTGCCAGCAGCTTAGTGGTAGGGGAGGTTGAAGCTTTCTTT.

The rearrangement joins TRBV4-3 to TRBJ1-3; D remains unclear. V lost 0 bases and J lost 4, with 7 bases in between. The germline CDR1 and CDR2 sequences are LGHNA and YSLEER. The length of the CDR3 is 14 residues. DNA of the CDR3: TGCGCCAGCAGCCAAGACACCAGGGGAAACACCATATATTTT. Translated, it gives CASSQDTRGNTIYF.

V and J are TRBV19 and TRBJ2-5; no definite D call. Trimming shortened V by 5 bases and J by 0 bases, and 4 bases separated the two germline ends. Germline loops: CDR1 LNHDA, CDR2 SQIVND (reference sequence). CDR3 length equals 12 residues. This CDR3 reads CASSSYQETQYF. The DNA for the CDR3 is TGTGCCAGTAGTTCGTACCAAGAGACCCAGTACTTC.

V usage is TRBV29-1 and J usage is TRBJ2-7; 8 nucleotides align to TRBD1. Losses at the gene ends were 7 bases for V and 7 bases for J; bases not matched to a gene: 6. The CDR3 has 11 residues. CDR1 is SQVTM and CDR2 is ANQGSEA in the germline V gene. The DNA for the CDR3 is TGCAGCGGGACAGGGATTGGGGAGCAGTACTTC. Its protein is CSGTGIGEQYF.

This chain links TRBV30 with TRBJ2-7, with a possible D match to TRBD1 (5 bases). The germline V gene has CDR1 GTSNPN and CDR2 SVGIG (reference sequence). Trimming removed 3 bases at V and 6 bases at J, with 12 bases between. The CDR3 length is 12 residues. The CDR3 loop reads CAWRKGKSEQYF. The CDR3 DNA reads as TGTGCCTGGAGGAAGGGGAAGAGCGAGCAGTACTTC.